The 5 T cell receptor beta chains below were found in one sample sequenced in a study of T cell responses to AZD1222 COVID-19 vaccine (dated by TCRdb to about 2021). In light of the paper, this sample's time point label describes: about 28 days (+/-7) after the second vaccine dose. The treatment or condition label, as the study defines it: meningococcal conjugate vaccine given as trial control. The library was built by means of the immunoSEQ multiplex PCR assay. TCRdb's version of the immuneACCESS table is confined to in-frame rearrangements and falls short of the full clone set. An unresolved V gene accounts for under half of the shortfall where checked; the remainder is of unknown origin. Within this sample are approximately 150,000 clones, with 88% of them counted one time only. Approximately 5.1% of the sample is in the top ten clones. The material was peripheral blood, obtained 28 days after the second dose of the MenACWY control vaccine. The receptors here all came from an adult who received the MenACWY meningococcal vaccine as a control.

This chain connects TRBV6-5 to TRBJ2-1, with TRBD1 identical over 8 bases. This CDR3 has 15 residues. The junction had 8 bases not matched to a gene; V was cut back by 2 bases and J by 8 bases. Germline V gene lookup returns CDR1 MNHEY and CDR2 SVGAGI. The CDR3 region has the DNA TGTGCCAGCAGTTACAGGGCAGGGGGCTGGGATGAGCAGTTCTTC. This gives the protein CASSYRAGGWDEQFF.

This chain joins TRBV29-1 and TRBJ2-3; D is uncertain. V was clipped by 7 bases and J by 2 bases, with 13 bases between them. This CDR3 is built from 13 residues. Germline CDR1 SQVTM, CDR2 ANQGSEA. The CDR3 sequence: CSGDGQYTDTQYF. The DNA of the CDR3 is TGCAGCGGGGATGGGCAGTACACAGATACGCAGTATTTT.

The rearrangement links TRBV5-1 to TRBJ1-1; a weak D match, TRBD1 (6 bases). The CDR3 contains 13 residues. The V gene lost 4 bases and the J gene lost 4 bases, with 11 bases spanning the gap. CDR1 is SGHRS, CDR2 YFSETQ, per germline. CDR3 residues: CASSLGAGTEAFF. The CDR3 DNA reads as TGCGCCAGCAGCCTGGGGGCAGGCACTGAAGCTTTCTTT.

The gene calls are TRBV7-9 and TRBJ1-1; a weak D match, TRBD1 (5 bases). V was trimmed by 7 bases and J by 1 base, leaving 10 bases between them. The CDR3 length is 13 residues. Germline V lookup: CDR1 SEHNR, CDR2 FQNEAQ (reference sequence). The CDR3 region has the DNA TGTGCCAGCAACAATGACAGGAACACTGAAGCTTTCTTT. Its protein is CASNNDRNTEAFF.

This sequence joins TRBV5-8 and TRBJ1-5; TRBD1 aligns across 7 bases. The CDR3 covers 14 residues. V was pared by 3 bases and J by 7 bases, with 7 bases of the junction left unmatched. CDR1 is SGHTS and CDR2 is YDEGEE in the germline V gene. CDR3: CASSWDSRGQPQHF. DNA of the CDR3: TGTGCCAGCAGCTGGGACAGCCGCGGCCAGCCCCAGCATTTT.